These 30 T cell receptor beta chains share one sample of origin, sequenced in a study of T cells after yellow fever vaccination. TCRdb re-called the 5' RACE reads through MiXCR, storing one row per CDR3 protein. This sample has some 150,000 distinct CDR3 sequences, with around 9.7% found just once. Source: CD8+ T cells sorted from PBMCs, taken 45 days after the yellow fever booster vaccination. All receptors derive from a man between 18 and 29 years old who received the YFV17D yellow fever vaccine.

A few counts support this clonotype. In DNA, the CDR3 is TGTGCCAGCGGTCAGGGGGGCACCACTGAAGCTTTCTTT. Protein sequence: CASGQGGTTEAFF. V is TRBV6-2 or TRBV6-3 and J is TRBJ1-1; 7 bases match TRBD1. J gave up 4 bases and V 8 bases, and 7 bases lay outside the gene matches. CDR1 and CDR2 from the germline V gene are MNHEY and SVGEGT. The CDR3 runs 13 residues.

This clonotype has only a few counts. The rearrangement links TRBV15 to TRBJ2-3; no definite D call. Germline assignment: CDR1 LNHNV and CDR2 YYDKDF (reference sequence). The ends were cut back, 1 base at V and 2 bases at J, with 7 bases in the middle. The CDR3 has 14 residues. The CDR3 region is CATSRARNTDTQYF. As DNA, the CDR3 is TGTGCCACCAGCAGAGCTAGAAACACAGATACGCAGTATTTT.

The V and J genes are TRBV4-1 and TRBJ2-7; 10 nucleotides agree with TRBD1. J gave up 6 bases and V 2 bases, and 13 bases lay outside the gene matches. CDR1 and CDR2 from the germline V gene are MGHRA and YSYEKL. This CDR3 is 17 amino acids long. The CDR3 is CASSQTWGTGANIEQYV. Here the CDR3 DNA reads TGCGCCAGCAGCCAAACGTGGGGGACAGGGGCCAATATCGAGCAGTACGTC.

The chain links TRBV12-3 or TRBV12-4 to TRBJ2-3; possibly TRBD2 for D (5 bases). There are 15 residues in the CDR3. The germline V and J ends were trimmed by 6 bases and 5 bases, with 18 bases remaining between them. This CDR3 is CASRPIGRGKDTQYF. In DNA form, the CDR3 reads TGTGCCAGCAGACCGATCGGACGGGGAAAAGATACGCAGTATTTT.

The J gene is TRBJ1-2, the V gene TRBV12-3 or TRBV12-4; 7 positions agree with TRBD1. The CDR3 loop spans 14 amino acids. The trim removed 3 bases at V and 6 bases at J, leaving 7 bases unmatched. CDR3 bases: TGTGCCAGCAGTTTTGCAGGGGGAATTAATGGCTACACCTTC. Translation: CASSFAGGINGYTF.

This clonotype was observed many times. The gene calls are TRBV4-1 and TRBJ1-2; D unclear. V lost 1 base to trimming and J lost 1 base, with 7 bases between them. CDR3 length: 14 residues. Germline CDR1 and CDR2: MGHRA and YSYEKL. The CDR3 DNA is TGCGCCAGCAGCCAAGTCGGCGATAACTATGGCTACACCTTC. Amino acid sequence: CASSQVGDNYGYTF.

This clonotype was seen only a few times. The genes are TRBV10-1 and TRBJ2-3, with D uncertain. With 2 bases removed from V and 6 bases from J, the gap between germline ends came to 15 bases. The CDR3 totals 15 residues. The germline gives CDR1 WNHNN, CDR2 SYGVQD (reference sequence). This CDR3 is CASSENILSDDTQYF. The CDR3 nucleotides read TGCGCCAGCAGTGAGAACATCTTATCCGACGATACGCAGTATTTT.

The chain employs TRBV4-1 and TRBJ2-7; 7 bases align to TRBD1. The CDR3 covers 15 residues. Losses at the gene ends were 1 base for V and 0 bases for J; bases not matched to a gene: 3. The germline CDR1 and CDR2 sequences are MGHRA and YSYEKL. CDR3 region: CASSQADRASYEQYF. The DNA of the CDR3 is TGCGCCAGCAGCCAAGCCGACAGGGCCTCCTACGAGCAGTACTTC.

The J gene is TRBJ2-1, the V gene TRBV20-1; 7 nucleotides line up with TRBD1. This CDR3 contains 12 residues. In germline, CDR1 is DFQATT, CDR2 SNEGSKA (reference sequence). Germline trimming cut 5 bases from V and 7 bases from J; bases unmatched to any gene: 5. CDR3 region: CSAEQGKNEQFF. The DNA of the CDR3 is TGCAGTGCTGAACAGGGGAAGAATGAGCAGTTCTTC.

This clonotype has only a few counts. The chain uses TRBV4-3 and TRBJ1-1; D unclear. V lost 1 base, J lost 1 base, and 10 bases lay in between. Per germline, CDR1 LGHNA and CDR2 YSLEER. The CDR3 has 15 amino acids. CDR3 bases: TGCGCCAGCAGCCAAGGAGGGTCGAAGAACACTGAAGCTTTCTTT. Amino acids: CASSQGGSKNTEAFF.

This clonotype showed up just a few times. The chain combines TRBV6-5 with TRBJ1-1; 7 positions agree with TRBD1. Germline V lookup: CDR1 MNHEY, CDR2 SVGAGI. This CDR3 has 17 amino acids. J was trimmed by 4 bases and V by 0 bases; bases with no gene match: 11. CDR3 sequence: CASSYSGAPQGTTEAFF. As DNA, the CDR3 is TGTGCCAGCAGTTACTCGGGCGCCCCACAGGGGACCACTGAAGCTTTCTTT.

The V and J genes are TRBV28 and TRBJ2-2; either TRBD1 or TRBD2 may supply D (6 bases each). The CDR3 spans 13 residues. Germline V gives CDR1 MDHEN, CDR2 SYDVKM. The V and J ends lost 11 bases and 6 bases respectively, with 16 bases between them. The CDR3 nucleotides are TGTGCCGGAGGGGGAAGGGGCCCCGGGGAGCTGTTTTTT. It translates to CAGGGRGPGELFF.

This sequence joins TRBV7-8 and TRBJ1-1; TRBD1 aligns across 7 bases. Germline V gene lookup returns CDR1 SGHVS and CDR2 FQNEAQ. V was clipped by 5 bases and J by 8 bases; unmatched bases: 5. The CDR3 is 12 amino acids. CDR3 residues: CASSPDRDEAFF. CDR3 DNA sequence: TGTGCCAGCAGCCCAGACAGGGACGAAGCTTTCTTT.

This clonotype was seen only a few times. The chain recombines TRBV29-1 with TRBJ1-2, with 7 bases matching TRBD1. J lost 6 bases, V lost 7 bases, and 5 bases had no gene match. The CDR3 length is 11 residues. The V gene's germline CDR1 is SQVTM and CDR2 ANQGSEA. The CDR3 is CSGLQGNGYTF. CDR3 in DNA: TGCAGCGGCCTACAGGGGAATGGCTACACCTTC.

This clonotype appeared many times. J is TRBJ2-7 and V is TRBV6-6, with a possible D match to TRBD1 (5 bases). CDR1 MNHNY and CDR2 SVGAGI come from the germline V gene (reference sequence). V lost 2 bases and J 2 bases, leaving 10 bases between the germline ends. This CDR3 spans 14 amino acids. This CDR3 is CASSYLGQPYEQYF. As DNA, the CDR3 is TGTGCCAGCAGTTACCTTGGACAACCCTACGAGCAGTACTTC.

This clonotype has just a few counts. V and J are TRBV6-5 and TRBJ2-2, with 8 bases aligning to TRBD2. The V gene's germline CDR1 is MNHEY and CDR2 SVGAGI. The ends lost 7 bases at V and 0 bases at J; junction bases unmatched: 1. This CDR3 spans 14 amino acids. The CDR3 here is CASNGGANTGELFF. CDR3 sequence (DNA): TGTGCCAGCAACGGGGGGGCGAACACCGGGGAGCTGTTTTTT.

The rearrangement joins TRBV4-1 to TRBJ2-2; D is possibly TRBD1 or TRBD2 (5 bases each). The germline gives CDR1 MGHRA, CDR2 YSYEKL. This CDR3 is built from 18 residues. The V gene lost 0 bases and the J gene lost 4 bases, with 18 bases spanning the gap. The CDR3 sequence is CASSQEIPGTHSTGELFF. CDR3 coding DNA: TGCGCCAGCAGCCAAGAAATCCCCGGGACCCATTCCACCGGGGAGCTGTTTTTT.

This chain connects TRBV29-1 to TRBJ2-1; D possibly corresponds to TRBD1 (7 bases). The V gene lost 4 bases and the J gene lost 5 bases, with 12 bases spanning the gap. The CDR3 sequence is 13 residues long. Germline values: CDR1 SQVTM, CDR2 ANQGSEA. This CDR3 reads CSVAGGINNEQFF. For the CDR3, the DNA is TGCAGCGTTGCAGGGGGGATAAACAATGAGCAGTTCTTC.

In this sample, this clonotype turned up a few times. The rearrangement joins TRBV20-1 to TRBJ2-1; D is ambiguous. This CDR3 comprises 11 residues. CDR1 is DFQATT, CDR2 SNEGSKA, per germline (reference sequence). Trimming removed 0 bases at V and 7 bases at J, with 4 bases between. In DNA form, the CDR3 reads TGCAGTGCTAGAGATCAAAATGAGCAGTTCTTC. This translates into CSARDQNEQFF.

The chain carries TRBV7-9 and TRBJ1-2; TRBD1 matches 7 bases. The CDR3 runs 14 residues. The germline V gene has CDR1 SEHNR and CDR2 FQNEAQ (reference sequence). J lost 5 bases, V lost 5 bases, and 8 bases had no gene match. As DNA, the CDR3 is TGTGCCAGCAGCCAACGGGGACAGAAGTATGGCTACACCTTC. Protein product: CASSQRGQKYGYTF.

This chain uses TRBV4-1 with TRBJ2-5; the D is unclear. This CDR3 region has 13 residues. Germline V gene sequence: CDR1 MGHRA, CDR2 YSYEKL. V gave up 3 bases and J gave up 4 bases, with 9 bases separating them. The CDR3 reads CASSQLVSETQYF. The CDR3 DNA follows: TGCGCCAGCAGCCAGCTAGTTTCAGAGACCCAGTACTTC.

The genes are TRBV5-1 and TRBJ2-5; no firm D call. The CDR3 length is 11 residues. Germline V gives CDR1 SGHRS, CDR2 YFSETQ. The V and J ends lost 5 bases and 3 bases respectively, with 5 bases between them. CDR3 residues: CASSDEETQYF. The DNA of the CDR3 is TGCGCCAGCAGTGACGAAGAGACCCAGTACTTC.

Only a few counts were recorded for this clonotype. CDR3 coding DNA: TGTGCCACCAGCAGCGGACCCATGGGCACCGGGGAGCTGTTTTTT. Its translation: CATSSGPMGTGELFF. The V and J genes are TRBV15 and TRBJ2-2, with D uncertain. V lost 3 bases, J lost 4 bases, and 12 bases lay in between. Germline CDR1 and CDR2: LNHNV and YYDKDF (reference sequence). The CDR3 spans 15 residues. Drawing the rest from reference TRBV15 and TRBJ2-2, the complete variable domain is DAMVIQNPRYQVTQFGKPVTLSCSQTLNHNVMYWYQQKSSQAPKLLFHYYDKDFNNEADTPDNFQSRRPNTSFCFLDIRSPGLGDTAMYLCATSSGPMGTGELFFGEGSRLTVL.

This chain links TRBV21-1 with TRBJ2-7; whether TRBD1, the table's D call, matches the DNA was not checked. TRBV21-1 is flagged as a pseudogene. The CDR3 totals 18 residues. The CDR3 loop reads CASSKWPGRSNNSYEQYV. The CDR3 region has the DNA TGTGCCAGCAGCAAATGGCCGGGTAGGTCGAACAACTCCTACGAGCAGTACGTC.

This clonotype has a count of ten or more. V usage is TRBV3-1 and J usage is TRBJ2-2, with D possibly being TRBD1 (6 bases). The CDR3 is 15 amino acids. CDR1 is LGHDT and CDR2 is YNNKEL in the germline V gene (reference sequence). The germline V and J ends were trimmed by 1 base and 5 bases, with 11 bases remaining between them. In nucleotides, the CDR3 is TGTGCCAGCAGCCAAGGGACAGACGTTACCGGGGAGCTGTTTTTT. Its protein is CASSQGTDVTGELFF.

This clonotype has just a few counts. The chain has TRBV7-9 and TRBJ2-7, with unresolved D. The CDR3 covers 14 residues. The germline V and J ends were trimmed by 4 bases and 0 bases, with 10 bases remaining between them. Germline V gene lookup returns CDR1 SEHNR and CDR2 FQNEAQ (reference sequence). CDR3 protein: CASSSGPRSYEQYF. The CDR3 nucleotides are TGTGCCAGCAGCTCCGGACCACGCTCCTACGAGCAGTACTTC.

The CDR3 is CATDRTHTGELFF. Written as DNA, the CDR3 is TGTGCCACGGACAGGACTCACACCGGGGAGCTGTTTTTT. The chain links TRBV12-3 or TRBV12-4 to TRBJ2-2; 7 nucleotides line up with TRBD1. There are 13 residues in the CDR3. The V segment lost 10 bases and the J segment 3 bases; nucleotides outside the gene matches: 5.

This clonotype was detected a few times. This chain uses TRBV4-3 with TRBJ1-2, with D unresolved. Trimming left V 0 bases short and J 0 bases short, with 5 bases between. This CDR3 comprises 14 residues. Looked up from germline, CDR1 is LGHNA and CDR2 is YSLEER. CDR3 in amino acids: CASSQEAANYGYTF. The DNA of the CDR3 is TGCGCCAGCAGCCAAGAAGCGGCTAACTATGGCTACACCTTC.

This clonotype appeared a few times. J is TRBJ2-3 and V is TRBV12-3 or TRBV12-4; 8 bases map to TRBD2. The CDR3 totals 15 residues. V shed 9 bases and J 2 bases; nucleotides not matched to a gene: 10. The CDR3 region is CASMFGTRFTDTQYF. In nucleotides, the CDR3 is TGTGCCAGTATGTTCGGGACTAGATTCACAGATACGCAGTATTTT.

This clonotype has only a few counts. The V and J genes are TRBV7-3 and TRBJ1-1; no reliable D call. This CDR3 comprises 13 residues. Looked up from germline, CDR1 is SGHTA and CDR2 is FQGTGA. The V and J ends lost 1 base and 4 bases respectively, with 7 bases between them. CDR3 amino acids: CASSLMDGTEAFF. CDR3 nucleotides: TGTGCCAGCAGCTTAATGGATGGCACTGAAGCTTTCTTT. Supplemented by reference TRBV7-3 and TRBJ1-1, the full variable domain reads GAGVSQTPSNKVTEKGKYVELRCDPISGHTALYWYRQSLGQGPEFLIYFQGTGAADDSGLPNDRFFAVRPEGSVSTLKIQRTERGDSAVYLCASSLMDGTEAFFGQGTRLTVV.